The 10 T cell receptor beta chains listed next were all sequenced from one sample in a study of blood T cell repertoires in COVID-19. TCRdb keeps only in-frame clones here, not all; method: immunoSEQ multiplex PCR. The data contain 150,000 to 200,000 clones, just over 85% of them singletons. The sequencing input was PBMCs or T cells enriched from blood (not recorded which). These TCRs come from a woman under 30 who had recovered from COVID-19.

The rearrangement links TRBV6-5 to TRBJ1-2; TRBD1 might be the D (5 bases). Germline V gives CDR1 MNHEY, CDR2 SVGAGI. The V and J ends lost 3 bases and 8 bases respectively, with 19 bases between them. This CDR3 is 15 amino acids long. The CDR3 loop reads CASSYRRGGSYGYTF. The CDR3 DNA is TGTGCCAGCAGTTATCGGAGGGGCGGGTCATACGGCTACACCTTC.

This clone was counted once. This chain connects TRBV7-2 to TRBJ2-7; 7 bases map to TRBD1. CDR3 length: 15 amino acids. Per germline, CDR1 SGHTA and CDR2 FQGNSA. With V trimmed by 1 base and J by 2 bases, 5 bases remained unmatched. DNA for the CDR3: TGTGCCAGCAGCTTAGTAGGGACAGATCCCTACGAGCAGTACTTC. Amino acids: CASSLVGTDPYEQYF.

The V call is TRBV28, the J call TRBJ1-5, with TRBD1 matching 7 bases. Germline-derived CDR1 and CDR2 are MDHEN and SYDVKM. V gave up 5 bases and J gave up 6 bases; unmatched junction bases: 7. The length of the CDR3 is 14 residues. The CDR3 bases are TGTGCCAGCAGTACAACAGGGGATGCTCAGCCCCAGCATTTT. This sequence encodes CASSTTGDAQPQHF.

CDR3 sequence (DNA): TGTGCCAGCAGTCCTCGGGACAGGGCCAATGAAAAACTGTTTTTT. It yields the protein CASSPRDRANEKLFF. The chain joins TRBV3-1 (or the pseudogene TRBV3-2) to TRBJ1-4; 9 bases map to TRBD1. The J segment lost 5 bases and the V segment lost 6 bases, leaving 7 bases of the junction unmatched. CDR1 LGHDT and CDR2 YNNKEL come from the germline V gene (reference sequence). This CDR3 has 15 amino acids.

The CDR3 spells CASSVLGHANTEAFF. In DNA, the CDR3 is TGTGCCAGCAGCGTACTTGGACATGCGAACACTGAAGCTTTCTTT. The chain uses TRBV9 and TRBJ1-1; a possible D gene is TRBD1 (5 bases). V gave up 1 base and J gave up 1 base, with 11 bases separating them. Germline V lookup: CDR1 SGDLS, CDR2 YYNGEE. This CDR3 contains 15 residues.

The chain links TRBV11-2 to TRBJ1-1; 7 nucleotides agree with TRBD1. The CDR3 is 14 residues long. Trimming removed 4 bases from V and 3 bases from J; junction bases left unmatched: 5. Germline V gene data show CDR1 as SGHAT and CDR2 as FQNNGV. The CDR3: CASSYRQGDTEAFF. The DNA for the CDR3 is TGTGCCAGCAGCTACAGACAGGGTGACACTGAAGCTTTCTTT.

The chain recombines TRBV28 with TRBJ1-5; tentatively, D is TRBD1 (6 bases). Germline loops: CDR1 MDHEN, CDR2 SYDVKM. Trimming shortened V by 8 bases and J by 6 bases, and 17 bases separated the two germline ends. This CDR3 spans 14 amino acids. The CDR3 here is CASSEGGVGQPQHF. CDR3 bases: TGTGCCAGCTCCGAGGGGGGGGTTGGTCAGCCCCAGCATTTT.

The rearrangement links TRBV30 to TRBJ1-2, with D perhaps matching TRBD1 (5 bases). V was cut by 0 bases and J by 4 bases, with 15 bases left in between. The CDR3 covers 15 residues. CDR1 GTSNPN and CDR2 SVGIG come from the germline V gene (reference sequence). CDR3 region: CAWSVYGGSGYGYTF. The CDR3 DNA sequence: TGTGCCTGGAGTGTATACGGGGGGAGCGGCTATGGCTACACCTTC.

This clone was recorded a few times. The chain couples TRBV19 to TRBJ1-1; the D is unclear. V shed 3 bases and J shed 4 bases, with 18 bases lying between them. The germline CDR1 and CDR2 sequences are LNHDA and SQIVND (reference sequence). The CDR3 totals 16 residues. The DNA for the CDR3 is TGTGCCAGTAGTATCTCGGATTGGGCGGGGAGCACTGAAGCTTTCTTT. Protein product: CASSISDWAGSTEAFF.

This sequence joins TRBV28 and TRBJ2-7, with 7 nucleotides matching TRBD2. V was pared by 7 bases and J by 6 bases, with 15 bases of the junction left unmatched. Germline CDR1 reads MDHEN; CDR2 reads SYDVKM. This CDR3 is built from 15 residues. The CDR3 reads CASTHQRGPGGEQYF. CDR3 nucleotides: TGTGCCAGCACTCATCAGCGGGGCCCTGGGGGCGAGCAGTACTTC.